One sample yielded the 23 T cell receptor beta chains listed below, sequenced in a study of T cell responses to AZD1222 COVID-19 vaccine. Sequencing used immunoSEQ multiplex PCR; TCRdb keeps in-frame clones, though not all of them. The repertoire holds approximately 190,000 clones, with more than 75% as singletons. Here the sequenced sample was peripheral blood, taken on day 0 of MenACWY control vaccination. Receptor source: an adult in good health.

J is TRBJ1-2 and V is TRBV29-1, with D maybe TRBD1 (5 bases). V was cut by 4 bases and J by 0 bases, with 9 bases left in between. Germline V gene data show CDR1 as SQVTM and CDR2 as ANQGSEA. The CDR3 is made up of 13 amino acids. The CDR3 nucleotides read TGCAGCGTTGCAGGGTCCCCTAACTATGGCTACACCTTC. Its protein is CSVAGSPNYGYTF.

The chain links TRBV14 to TRBJ2-7, with 7 nucleotides matching TRBD2. CDR1 is SGHDN and CDR2 is FVKESK in the germline V gene. This CDR3 comprises 15 residues. The V segment lost 3 bases and the J segment 3 bases; nucleotides outside the gene matches: 8. The CDR3 coding sequence is TGTGCCAGCAGCCAGATGGGAGGGAGTTACTACGAGCAGTACTTC. Translation: CASSQMGGSYYEQYF.

The rearrangement joins TRBV25-1 to TRBJ2-1, with D unclear. The CDR3 runs 12 residues. Germline V gene sequence: CDR1 MGHDK, CDR2 SYGVNS. Trimming took 1 base from V and 15 from J, leaving 13 bases between them. CDR3 sequence: CASSEWAGSPFF. The CDR3 nucleotides read TGTGCCAGCAGTGAATGGGCAGGAAGTCCGTTCTTC.

This clone was detected once. The genes are TRBV3-1 (or the pseudogene TRBV3-2) and TRBJ1-3; the D is unclear. Germline-derived CDR1 and CDR2 are LGHDT and YNNKEL (reference sequence). The V end lost 3 bases, the J end lost 4 bases, and 10 bases lay between the germline ends. The CDR3 sequence is 14 residues long. The CDR3 coding sequence is TGTGCCAGCAGCCATCAAGGTAGGGGAAACACCATATATTTT. This sequence encodes CASSHQGRGNTIYF.

The rearrangement links TRBV4-2 to TRBJ2-1; TRBD2 aligns across 8 bases. J lost 6 bases, V lost 0 bases, and 7 bases had no gene match. The germline CDR1 and CDR2 sequences are LGHNA and YNFKEQ. The CDR3 covers 16 residues. This CDR3 is CASSQDPGGLSNEQFF. The DNA of the CDR3 is TGTGCCAGCAGCCAAGACCCGGGGGGGCTGAGCAATGAGCAGTTCTTC.

The chain links TRBV7-9 to TRBJ2-2, with no clear D. Germline CDR1 is SEHNR and CDR2 is FQNEAQ (reference sequence). The CDR3 has 16 residues. Trimming took off 2 bases at V and 1 base at J, with 11 bases between the two ends. The chain's CDR3 is CASSLPLDRNTGELFF. The CDR3 DNA reads as TGTGCCAGCAGCTTACCTTTGGACCGGAACACCGGGGAGCTGTTTTTT. Based on the CDR3 plus reference TRBV7-9 and TRBJ2-2, the full variable domain is DTGVSQNPRHKITKRGQNVTFRCDPISEHNRLYWYRQTLGQGPEFLTYFQNEAQLEKSRLLSDRFSAERPKGSFSTLEIQRTEQGDSAMYLCASSLPLDRNTGELFFGEGSRLTVL.

The chain joins TRBV7-2 to TRBJ2-5; TRBD1 matches 10 bases. The CDR3 length is 16 residues. J was trimmed by 1 base and V by 3 bases; bases with no gene match: 5. Germline V gives CDR1 SGHTA, CDR2 FQGNSA. The CDR3 DNA follows: TGTGCCAGCAGCTTCACTCGGACAGGGGGCCAAGAGACCCAGTACTTC. It encodes CASSFTRTGGQETQYF.

The chain has TRBV28 and TRBJ1-1, with 8 bases fitting TRBD1. The germline V gene has CDR1 MDHEN and CDR2 SYDVKM. Unmatched junction bases numbered 8, after V lost 7 bases and J lost 1 base. The CDR3 extends over 15 amino acids. This CDR3 is CASIRSGGANTEAFF. DNA for the CDR3: TGTGCCAGCATCCGCTCAGGGGGCGCGAACACTGAAGCTTTCTTT.

The J gene is TRBJ1-2, the V gene TRBV6-5; D not resolved. The CDR3 has 14 amino acids. V lost 2 bases and J 5 bases, leaving 12 bases between the germline ends. From germline, CDR1 is MNHEY and CDR2 SVGAGI. The chain's CDR3 is CASSYGRPGYGYTF. The CDR3 DNA is TGTGCCAGCAGTTACGGCCGGCCGGGGTATGGCTACACCTTC.

V is TRBV6-2 or TRBV6-3 and J is TRBJ2-1, with 10 nucleotides matching TRBD2. Germline V gene data show CDR1 as MNHEY and CDR2 as SVGEGT. The CDR3 length is 16 residues. J lost 4 bases, V lost 5 bases, and 8 bases had no gene match. CDR3 in amino acids: CASSGSGGAGYNEQFF. The CDR3 DNA follows: TGTGCCAGCAGTGGCAGCGGGGGGGCGGGTTACAATGAGCAGTTCTTC.

The chain is built from TRBV5-5 and TRBJ1-1; D remains unclear. Germline loops: CDR1 SGHKS, CDR2 YYEKEE (reference sequence). This CDR3 comprises 11 residues. The V gene lost 7 bases and the J gene lost 1 base, with 5 bases spanning the gap. The DNA for the CDR3 is TGTGCCAGCGCCGAGAACACTGAAGCTTTCTTT. It yields the protein CASAENTEAFF.

The V gene is TRBV28, the J gene TRBJ1-5, with a tentative D call TRBD1 (5 bases). The CDR3 is 13 amino acids. Germline V lookup: CDR1 MDHEN, CDR2 SYDVKM. The germline V and J ends were trimmed by 10 bases and 1 base, with 11 bases remaining between them. The CDR3 here is CAIWGGSNQPQHF. CDR3 nucleotides: TGTGCCATCTGGGGGGGGAGCAATCAGCCCCAGCATTTT.

The count of this clone is one. This chain links TRBV4-2 with TRBJ1-3, with TRBD1 matching over 7 bases. Germline CDR1 reads LGHNA; CDR2 reads YNFKEQ. V lost 4 bases, J lost 3 bases, and 15 bases stayed unmatched. CDR3 length: 18 residues. CDR3 in amino acids: CASSPRTGNPQSGNTIYF. CDR3 nucleotides: TGTGCCAGCAGCCCCCGGACAGGCAACCCCCAGAGTGGAAACACCATATATTTT.

The V gene is TRBV2, the J gene TRBJ2-1, with D unresolved. Trimming took off 5 bases at V and 4 bases at J, with 3 bases between the two ends. CDR1 and CDR2 (germline): SNHLY, FYNNEI. The CDR3 runs to 11 residues. CDR3 in amino acids: CASSPYNEQFF. The CDR3 DNA sequence: TGTGCCAGCAGTCCTTACAATGAGCAGTTCTTC.

The chain is built from TRBV5-8 and TRBJ2-7; the D gene is possibly TRBD2 (5 bases). The CDR3 totals 15 residues. The germline V gene has CDR1 SGHTS and CDR2 YDEGEE. With 4 bases removed from V and 6 bases from J, the gap between germline ends came to 20 bases. The CDR3 nucleotides are TGTGCCAGCAGCGTAGACGGCTTACTAGGCGGCGAGCAGTACTTC. It yields the protein CASSVDGLLGGEQYF.

The rearrangement links TRBV2 to TRBJ1-2, with 9 nucleotides matching TRBD1. CDR1 SNHLY and CDR2 FYNNEI come from the germline V gene. The CDR3 has 15 residues. V gave up 1 base and J gave up 2 bases; unmatched junction bases: 2. This chain's CDR3 is CASSEVGQGNYGYTF. The CDR3 DNA is TGTGCCAGCAGTGAAGTCGGACAGGGGAACTATGGCTACACCTTC.

The rearrangement uses TRBV19 and TRBJ1-5; 9 bases agree with TRBD1. Germline V gene lookup returns CDR1 LNHDA and CDR2 SQIVND (reference sequence). The CDR3 totals 15 residues. The trim removed 6 bases at V and 0 bases at J, leaving 3 bases unmatched. This CDR3 reads CASRTGGDSNQPQHF. CDR3 nucleotide sequence: TGTGCCAGTAGGACAGGGGGAGATAGCAATCAGCCCCAGCATTTT.

The chain is built from TRBV3-1 (or the pseudogene TRBV3-2) and TRBJ2-3, with 9 bases matching TRBD2. This CDR3 is 16 amino acids long. Germline CDR1 is LGHDT and CDR2 is YNNKEL (reference sequence). V gave up 1 base and J gave up 1 base; unmatched junction bases: 3. The CDR3 sequence is CASSQGLAVGTDTQYF. For the CDR3, the DNA is TGTGCCAGCAGCCAAGGACTAGCGGTGGGCACAGATACGCAGTATTTT.

The rearrangement uses TRBV27 and TRBJ2-2, with 8 bases that match TRBD1. Germline assignment: CDR1 MNHEY and CDR2 SMNVEV (reference sequence). CDR3 length: 16 amino acids. The V gene end was trimmed by 2 bases and the J gene end by 4 bases; junction bases not matched to a gene: 6. The CDR3 sequence: CASSLGQGGTTGELFF. DNA for the CDR3: TGTGCCAGCAGTTTAGGACAGGGAGGCACCACCGGGGAGCTGTTTTTT.

The V and J genes are TRBV7-9 and TRBJ2-1, with a weak D call TRBD2 (7 bases). CDR3 length equals 16 residues. Trimming took 2 bases from V and 3 from J, leaving 14 bases between them. The germline V gene encodes CDR1 SEHNR and CDR2 FQNEAQ (reference sequence). The CDR3 spells CASSLYGGALYNEQFF. In DNA form, the CDR3 reads TGTGCCAGCAGCTTATATGGGGGGGCCCTCTACAATGAGCAGTTCTTC. The whole variable domain, filled in from reference TRBV7-9 and TRBJ2-1, reads DTGVSQNPRHKITKRGQNVTFRCDPISEHNRLYWYRQTLGQGPEFLTYFQNEAQLEKSRLLSDRFSAERPKGSFSTLEIQRTEQGDSAMYLCASSLYGGALYNEQFFGPGTRLTVL.

This clone was picked up one time. The J gene is TRBJ1-4, the V gene TRBV27; D remains unclear. Germline assignment: CDR1 MNHEY and CDR2 SMNVEV (reference sequence). Trimming left V 6 bases short and J 0 bases short, with 11 bases between. The length of the CDR3 is 15 residues. This chain's CDR3 is CASSPEGATNEKLFF. CDR3 in DNA: TGTGCCAGCAGCCCCGAAGGTGCAACTAATGAAAAACTGTTTTTT.

This clone was recorded a few times. The chain carries TRBV29-1 and TRBJ2-1; TRBD2 matches 14 bases. V was clipped by 6 bases and J by 8 bases; unmatched bases: 9. The V gene's germline CDR1 is SQVTM and CDR2 ANQGSEA. CDR3 length: 15 residues. CDR3 in amino acids: CSVSGTSGRGDEQFF. Here the CDR3 DNA reads TGCAGCGTCTCCGGGACTAGCGGGAGAGGCGATGAGCAGTTCTTC.

V and J are TRBV7-2 and TRBJ1-2, with 8 bases fitting TRBD1. The germline CDR1 and CDR2 sequences are SGHTA and FQGNSA. Trimming cost V 5 bases and J 4 bases; bases outside gene matches: 12. This CDR3 contains 16 residues. The CDR3 region has the DNA TGTGCCAGCAGCCCATCATGGCAGGGGGCGGTCTATGGCTACACCTTC. Amino acid sequence: CASSPSWQGAVYGYTF.